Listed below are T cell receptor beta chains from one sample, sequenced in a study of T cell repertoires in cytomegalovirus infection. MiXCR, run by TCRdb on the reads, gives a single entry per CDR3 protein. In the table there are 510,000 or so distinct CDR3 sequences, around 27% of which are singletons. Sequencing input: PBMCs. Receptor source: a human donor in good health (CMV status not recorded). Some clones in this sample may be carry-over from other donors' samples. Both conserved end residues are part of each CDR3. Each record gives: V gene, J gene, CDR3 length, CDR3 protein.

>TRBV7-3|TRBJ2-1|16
CASSPDPNENYNEQFF
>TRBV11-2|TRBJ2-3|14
CASSLSPGADTQYF
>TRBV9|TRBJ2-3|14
CASSVDAGGDTQYF
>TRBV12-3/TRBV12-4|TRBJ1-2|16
CASSLVMGRANYGYTF
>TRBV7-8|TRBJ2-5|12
CASSPRWETQYF
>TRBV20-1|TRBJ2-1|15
CSARTSGRRYNEQFF
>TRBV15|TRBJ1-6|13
CATSTGDDSPLHF
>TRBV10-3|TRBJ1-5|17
CAISESGRPGASQPQHF
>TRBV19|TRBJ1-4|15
CASSKLAATNEKLFF
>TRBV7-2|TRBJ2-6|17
CASSLDLGGHGANVLTF
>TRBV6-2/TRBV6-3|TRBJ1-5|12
CATRRAEWPQHF
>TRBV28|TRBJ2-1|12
CASSLGQWEQFF
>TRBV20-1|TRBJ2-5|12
CSVRGPEETQYF
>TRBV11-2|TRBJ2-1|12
CASSLDRDSPFF
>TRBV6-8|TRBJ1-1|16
CASSYSSMGLDTEAFF
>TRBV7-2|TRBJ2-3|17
CASSLVGAGVGADTQYF
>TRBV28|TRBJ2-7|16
CASSSSGTSGFYEQYF
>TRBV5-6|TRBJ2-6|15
CASSPGLSGANVLTF
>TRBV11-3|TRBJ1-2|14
CASSSTASNYGYTF
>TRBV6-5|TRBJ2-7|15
CASSYSPGGSYEQYF
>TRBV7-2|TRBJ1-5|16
CASSLGPDLNNQPQHF
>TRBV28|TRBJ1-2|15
CASSLSAGVRYGYTF
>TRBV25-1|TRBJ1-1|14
CASSGIERFSEAFF
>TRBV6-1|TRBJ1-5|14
CASSRQGVGQPQHF
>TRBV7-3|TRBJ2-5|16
CASSLSGTGYWETQYF
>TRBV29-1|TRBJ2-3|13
CSVAGASTDTQYF
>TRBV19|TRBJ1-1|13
CASDRGTNTEAFF
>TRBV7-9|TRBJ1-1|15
CASSSPSGGLPEAFF
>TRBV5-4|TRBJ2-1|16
CASSLVSQGRYNEQFF
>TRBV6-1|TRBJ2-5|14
CASTPGAGWETQYF
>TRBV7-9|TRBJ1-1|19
CASSLSLFREAATDTEAFF
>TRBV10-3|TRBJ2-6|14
CAISDISGANVLTF
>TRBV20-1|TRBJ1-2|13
CSASQPDRDGYTF